The 6 T cell receptor beta chains presented below share a single source sample, sequenced in a study of blood T cells in healthy people across ages. Using a J-beta primer mix together with a sample-barcoded 5' primer, a second PCR was run for roughly 6 to 12 cycles. TCRdb reprocessed the 5' RACE reads with MiXCR, giving one entry per CDR3 protein. There are about 280,000 distinct CDR3 sequences in the sample; around 30% occur only once, and 29% lies in the top ten. Sequences were obtained from blood. These receptors were obtained from a woman between 65 and 79 years old in good health.

This clonotype was seen once. The chain recombines TRBV7-2 with TRBJ2-5, with 7 positions matching TRBD2. CDR1 is SGHTA, CDR2 FQGNSA, per germline. J lost 2 bases, V lost 1 base, and 7 bases had no gene match. There are 16 residues in the CDR3. CDR3 region: CASSLGGAGPQETQYF. The CDR3 nucleotides are TGTGCCAGCAGCTTAGGTGGAGCGGGGCCTCAAGAGACCCAGTACTTC.

This clonotype was observed many times. This chain links TRBV20-1 with TRBJ2-1; D might be TRBD1 or TRBD2, each matching 5 bases. The CDR3 extends over 14 amino acids. V was pared by 5 bases and J by 6 bases, with 17 bases between. CDR1 is DFQATT and CDR2 is SNEGSKA in the germline V gene (reference sequence). The DNA of the CDR3 is TGCAGTGCTCAATTTGGGGGTAGAGGCAATGAGCAGTTCTTC. This codes for CSAQFGGRGNEQFF.

This clonotype has just a few counts. DNA for the CDR3: TGTGCCAGCATAGCCGAGGGACCCTACAATGAGCAGTTCTTC. Encoded protein: CASIAEGPYNEQFF. V gene TRBV27 combines with J gene TRBJ2-5; perhaps D is TRBD1 or TRBD2 (5 bases each). The DNA end lines up better with TRBJ2-1; the J call may be wrong. The CDR3 is 14 amino acids. Per the germline V gene, CDR1 is MNHEY and CDR2 is SMNVEV (reference sequence).

This clonotype was found a few times. V usage is TRBV20-1 and J usage is TRBJ2-7; no clear D. Germline V gene sequence: CDR1 DFQATT, CDR2 SNEGSKA (reference sequence). The CDR3 has 12 amino acids. Trimming removed 1 base at V and 1 base at J, with 5 bases between. The CDR3 DNA is TGCAGTGCTAGAGGCCTATCCTACGAGCAGTACTTC. Its protein product is CSARGLSYEQYF.

This chain connects TRBV11-3 to TRBJ2-1, with D tentatively TRBD1 (5 bases). The CDR3 consists of 14 residues. V lost 1 base and J 9 bases, leaving 13 bases between the germline ends. Looked up from germline, CDR1 is SGHNT and CDR2 is YENEEA. The CDR3 sequence: CASSLGGAQGEQFF. DNA for the CDR3: TGTGCCAGCAGCTTAGGAGGCGCCCAGGGTGAGCAGTTCTTC.

This clonotype was observed at least ten times. This rearrangement joins TRBV20-1 to TRBJ2-1; D gene ambiguous. V gave up 4 bases and J gave up 7 bases, with 20 bases separating them. The CDR3 totals 15 residues. Germline V gives CDR1 DFQATT, CDR2 SNEGSKA (reference sequence). The CDR3 nucleotides read TGCAGTGCTACGGGCTGGGCTAGACCCAAAAATGAGCAGTTCTTC. This translates into CSATGWARPKNEQFF.